The clone carrying this TCR beta chain came up once. The antigen is not known. This could be a read error, since a much larger clone is one nucleotide away. The sample originates from a study of tumor-infiltrating lymphocytes in primary liver carcinoma. Study-level information: Primary liver carcinomas in the patients were surgically resected. Measuring about 4 to 10 cm across, the tumors were staged as T1-T3 N0M0.

A constant-region primer served to make TCR beta cDNA from about 0.5 ug total RNA. Libraries of TCR beta came from three nested multiplex PCR rounds with slightly modified ARM-PCR. Use of TRBV1-TRBV30 forward primers with a C-beta reverse primer characterized the first two PCR rounds, which lasted around 9 cycles each. MiXCR, run by TCRdb on the multiplex PCR reads, gives a single entry per CDR3 protein. This sample has fewer than 400,000 distinct CDR3 sequences, with roughly 60% found just once. The CDR3 loop spans 15 amino acids. CDR1 and CDR2 from the germline V gene are MNHEY and SVGAGI. Extraction also yielded germline DNA, while blood RNA was obtained from unsorted whole blood. Study-wide points: The bulk unsorted samples meant that CD4+ and CD8+ repertoires went uncompared. Lower overlap was observed for tumor-adjacent and tumor-blood pairs relative to tumor region pairs.

The sequencing sample was made of peripheral blood. This rearrangement joins TRBV6-5 to TRBJ2-2; the D is unclear. The receptor was isolated from a man aged 40-50 years with primary liver carcinoma and hepatitis B virus infection. In nucleotides, the CDR3 is TGTGCCGGCAGTTACTCGACGGTTACGAGCGGGGAGCTGTTTTTT. It translates to CAGSYSTVTSGELFF.